Following are 8 T cell receptor beta chains from one sample sequenced in a study of radiotherapy plus CTLA-4 blockade in lung cancer. Sequencing was performed with immunoSEQ multiplex PCR; in TCRdb, only in-frame clones are kept and a portion is missing. This table holds roughly 62,000 clones, approximately 75% found once. This material consisted of peripheral blood, taken from a patient treated with radiotherapy plus ipilimumab. These receptors all stem from a human donor with non-small cell lung cancer who had a complete response to radiotherapy plus ipilimumab.

This chain links TRBV6-1 with TRBJ1-5, with unresolved D. V lost 6 bases to trimming and J lost 4 bases, with 10 bases between them. Germline loops: CDR1 MNHNS, CDR2 SASEGT. The CDR3 runs to 13 residues. DNA of the CDR3: TGTGCCAGCAGCTCCGCCGCGAATCAGCCCCAGCATTTT. It codes for CASSSAANQPQHF.

In this sample, this clone turned up a few times. The genes are TRBV28 and TRBJ1-2; D is unclear. CDR3 length: 10 residues. Germline lookup yields CDR1 MDHEN and CDR2 SYDVKM. V was shortened by 1 base and J by 13 bases, with 7 bases between the two germline ends. The CDR3 bases are TGTGCCAGCAGTTTATTTCTCCTCACCTTC. Translating it yields CASSLFLLTF.

This rearrangement joins TRBV6-1 to TRBJ1-1; D is possibly TRBD1 (5 bases). The germline V and J ends were trimmed by 6 bases and 2 bases, with 16 bases remaining between them. The CDR3 sequence is 15 residues long. Germline V gene sequence: CDR1 MNHNS, CDR2 SASEGT. The CDR3 nucleotides read TGTGCCAGCAGCCAAGGTGGTCAGGGCAACACTGAAGCTTTCTTT. Its translation: CASSQGGQGNTEAFF.

This chain joins TRBV10-3 and TRBJ1-4; D ambiguous. The CDR3 is 12 amino acids. V shed 4 bases and J shed 5 bases, with 5 bases lying between them. Germline loops: CDR1 ENHRY, CDR2 SYGVKD. CDR3 in DNA: TGTGCCATCAGTGGGACGAATGAAAAACTGTTTTTT. Translated, it gives CAISGTNEKLFF.

This clone has only one observation. The chain recombines TRBV30 with TRBJ2-5; 10 bases align to TRBD2. Trimming cost V 1 base and J 8 bases; bases outside gene matches: 7. The CDR3 runs 14 residues. Germline V gene sequence: CDR1 GTSNPN, CDR2 SVGIG (reference sequence). The DNA for the CDR3 is TGTGCCTGGAGTGAGGCTAGCGGGGGCCTTACCCAGTACTTC. Protein sequence: CAWSEASGGLTQYF. The full variable domain, with the rest looked up from reference TRBV30 and TRBJ2-5, is SQTIHQWPATLVQPVGSPLSLECTVEGTSNPNLYWYRQAAGRGLQLLFYSVGIGQISSEVPQNLSASRPQDRQFILSSKKLLLSDSGFYLCAWSEASGGLTQYFGPGTRLLVL.

The V and J genes are TRBV29-1 and TRBJ1-1, with D unclear. V lost 4 bases, J lost 3 bases, and 6 bases lay in between. CDR3 length: 11 amino acids. Germline lookup yields CDR1 SQVTM and CDR2 ANQGSEA. CDR3 sequence (DNA): TGCAGCGTTGCGAGGGACACTGAAGCTTTCTTT. Amino acid sequence: CSVARDTEAFF.

Only a few counts were recorded for this clone. DNA of the CDR3: TGTGCCAGCAGCTTGACAGGGGGGATTTACGAGCAGTACTTC. Protein sequence: CASSLTGGIYEQYF. The chain uses TRBV5-6 and TRBJ2-7; 8 bases align to TRBD1. Germline CDR1 is SGHDT and CDR2 is YYEEEE. CDR3 length: 14 residues. The ends lost 1 base at V and 4 bases at J; junction bases unmatched: 4.

This rearrangement joins TRBV7-9 to TRBJ2-7, with D uncertain. Germline CDR1 reads SEHNR; CDR2 reads FQNEAQ (reference sequence). The CDR3 totals 13 residues. The V end was cut by 0 bases, the J end by 2 bases, with 5 bases between. CDR3 amino acids: CASSLAVTYEQYF. The CDR3 DNA follows: TGTGCCAGCAGCTTAGCCGTAACCTACGAGCAGTACTTC.